A single sample gave rise to the 16 T cell receptor beta chains below, sequenced in a study of cytomegalovirus exposure and HLA in healthy donors. The PCR was carried out with 60 Vbeta primers and 13 Jbeta primers. Assay used: immunoSEQ multiplex PCR; TCRdb lists only in-frame clones, some missing. Here the sample spans 170,000 or so clones, under 90% being singletons. Input material: PBMCs. The source is a man aged 18 to 29 in good health and CMV-seronegative.

This chain's CDR3 is CSVSGDRGLLWGPQHF. Written as DNA, the CDR3 is TGCAGCGTTTCGGGGGACAGGGGCCTCCTTTGGGGGCCCCAGCATTTT. The chain carries TRBV29-1 and TRBJ1-5, with TRBD1 matching 10 bases. Germline CDR1 and CDR2: SQVTM and ANQGSEA. The CDR3 sequence is 16 residues long. V shed 5 bases and J 9 bases; nucleotides not matched to a gene: 16. The whole variable domain, remainder taken from reference TRBV29-1 and TRBJ1-5, is SAVISQKPSRDICQRGTSLTIQCQVDSQVTMMFWYRQQPGQSLTLIATANQGSEATYESGFVIDKFPISRPNLTFSTLTVSNMSPEDSSIYLCSVSGDRGLLWGPQHFGDGTRLSIL.

CDR3 sequence: CASSRDRGISYEQYF. DNA of the CDR3: TGTGCCAGCTCCAGGGACAGGGGGATCTCCTACGAGCAGTACTTC. The chain is built from TRBV28 and TRBJ2-7; 11 bases line up with TRBD1. The J segment lost 0 bases and the V segment lost 8 bases, leaving 6 bases of the junction unmatched. The CDR3 covers 15 residues. CDR1 and CDR2 (germline): MDHEN, SYDVKM.

This clone appeared a few times. The chain uses TRBV13 and TRBJ2-2; no clear D. Germline assignment: CDR1 PRHDT and CDR2 FYEKMQ (reference sequence). The V and J ends lost 5 bases and 3 bases respectively, with 4 bases between them. The CDR3 totals 12 residues. This chain's CDR3 is CASSPYTGELFF. The CDR3 bases are TGTGCCAGCAGCCCATACACCGGGGAGCTGTTTTTT.

A remark on this clone: Mismatch with germline at one junction end may stem from a read error. V is TRBV7-7 and J is TRBJ1-3; possible D gene TRBD1, 5 bases. Per the germline V gene, CDR1 is SSHAT and CDR2 is FNYEAQ (reference sequence). This CDR3 spans 13 amino acids. Written as DNA, the CDR3 is TGTGCTAGCAGCGATGGGGCGGCAAACACCATATATTTT. It is translated as CASSDGAANTIYF.

The J gene is TRBJ1-5, the V gene TRBV19, with TRBD1 as a possible D gene (6 bases). CDR1 is LNHDA, CDR2 SQIVND, per germline (reference sequence). With 3 bases removed from V and 6 bases from J, the gap between germline ends came to 18 bases. The CDR3 sequence is 16 residues long. The CDR3 coding sequence is TGTGCCAGTAGTATGAGGGGGACCTCGTTGGGTCAGCCCCAGCATTTT. It yields the protein CASSMRGTSLGQPQHF.

The chain is built from TRBV5-1 and TRBJ2-3, with 7 bases that match TRBD1. Germline V CDR1 and CDR2: SGHRS, YFSETQ. CDR3 length: 16 residues. The V and J ends lost 5 bases and 5 bases, in that order; junction bases with no gene match: 14. The CDR3 is CASRQRQGDWKDTQYF. The CDR3 DNA follows: TGCGCCAGCAGACAACGACAGGGAGATTGGAAAGATACGCAGTATTTT.

This clone was seen only once. The chain combines TRBV5-4 with TRBJ2-1; the D gene is possibly TRBD1 (5 bases). Deletions cut 0 bases from V and 5 bases from J, with 18 bases between. The V gene's germline CDR1 is SGHNT and CDR2 YYREEE (reference sequence). CDR3 size: 17 residues. CDR3 bases: TGTGCCAGCAGCTTGGGTATGGCCAGCAGGGCGAACAATGAGCAGTTCTTC. Translating gives CASSLGMASRANNEQFF.

This clone has only one observation. The CDR3 reads CASSLWTGGEKLFF. In DNA form, the CDR3 reads TGTGCCAGCAGCTTGTGGACAGGGGGCGAAAAACTGTTTTTT. The chain uses TRBV5-8 and TRBJ1-4, with 11 nucleotides matching TRBD1. From germline, CDR1 is SGHTS and CDR2 YDEGEE. The CDR3 is made up of 14 amino acids. The V segment lost 1 base and the J segment 8 bases; nucleotides outside the gene matches: 1.

The V call is TRBV5-5, the J call TRBJ2-7; D is unresolved. V lost 1 base and J lost 2, with 10 bases in between. Germline loops: CDR1 SGHKS, CDR2 YYEKEE (reference sequence). This CDR3 is built from 14 residues. The DNA for the CDR3 is TGTGCCAGCAGCTTGACGGGTTTCACCTACGAGCAGTACTTC. Protein sequence: CASSLTGFTYEQYF.

This clone is a singleton in its sample. This chain links TRBV2 with TRBJ2-5; a weak D match, TRBD2 (5 bases). The CDR3 contains 13 residues. CDR1 and CDR2 from the germline V gene are SNHLY and FYNNEI. V was shortened by 3 bases and J by 1 base, with 6 bases between the two germline ends. This chain's CDR3 is CASSERVQETQYF. The CDR3 DNA reads TGTGCCAGCAGTGAGCGGGTCCAAGAGACCCAGTACTTC.

CDR3 protein: CASSQTGLGEKIAFF. In DNA form, the CDR3 reads TGCGCCAGCAGCCAAACGGGACTAGGTGAGAAGATAGCTTTCTTT. This chain uses TRBV4-1 with TRBJ1-1; weak D call: TRBD1 (5 bases). The ends were cut back, 2 bases at V and 10 bases at J, with 20 bases in the middle. CDR1 MGHRA and CDR2 YSYEKL come from the germline V gene. The CDR3 is 15 residues long.

This clone was found a few times. At one boundary the junction diverges from the germline segment, which might be a read error. This rearrangement joins TRBV7-7 to TRBJ1-1; TRBD1 agrees at 12 bases. The CDR3 length is 14 residues. Germline assignment: CDR1 SSHAT and CDR2 FNYEAQ (reference sequence). Here the CDR3 reads CASRSGTGGAEAFF. In nucleotides, the CDR3 is TGTGCTAGCAGATCAGGGACAGGGGGCGCTGAAGCTTTCTTT. Drawing the rest from reference TRBV7-7 and TRBJ1-1, the complete variable domain is GAGVSQSPRYKVTKRGQDVTLRCDPISSHATLYWYQQALGQGPEFLTYFNYEAQPDKSGLPSDRFSAERPEGSISTLTIQRTEQRDSAMYRCASRSGTGGAEAFFGQGTRLTVV.

The rearrangement uses TRBV6-6 and TRBJ1-2; no clear D gene. Per the germline V gene, CDR1 is MNHNY and CDR2 is SVGAGI (reference sequence). The CDR3 has 15 residues. V was trimmed by 5 bases and J by 4 bases, leaving 17 bases between them. CDR3 region: CASSKDRQVIYGYTF. The CDR3 DNA is TGTGCCAGCAGTAAAGACCGACAAGTTATCTATGGCTACACCTTC.

V gene TRBV6-5 combines with J gene TRBJ2-7; 10 bases are shared with TRBD2. The CDR3 is made up of 14 amino acids. The V gene's germline CDR1 is MNHEY and CDR2 SVGAGI. With V trimmed by 6 bases and J by 4 bases, 6 bases remained unmatched. CDR3 residues: CASSPGTSVYEQYF. The CDR3 DNA is TGTGCCAGCAGCCCCGGGACTAGCGTTTACGAGCAGTACTTC.

Comment on this clone: Other nucleotide sequences from this sample produce the same CDR3. DNA for the CDR3: TGTGCCAGCAGCGGCGTGGGAGTCGAGCAGTACTTC. Translated: CASSGVGVEQYF. The V call is TRBV28, the J call TRBJ2-7, with a weak D call TRBD2 (5 bases). In germline, CDR1 is MDHEN, CDR2 SYDVKM. V lost 6 bases and J 6 bases, leaving 12 bases between the germline ends. The CDR3 totals 12 residues.

The chain joins TRBV9 to TRBJ2-2; a weak D match, TRBD1 (5 bases). This CDR3 spans 15 amino acids. CDR1 and CDR2 from the germline V gene are SGDLS and YYNGEE. V lost 2 bases to trimming and J lost 1 base, with 9 bases between them. The CDR3 nucleotides read TGTGCCAGCAGCGTGACAGTGAGGAACACCGGGGAGCTGTTTTTT. Translating it yields CASSVTVRNTGELFF.